This T cell receptor beta chain emerged from a study of blood T cell repertoires in COVID-19. About the study: The analysed material was cDNA or gDNA that came from T cells, B-cell-depleted T cells, or PBMCs.

The Seattle site enrolled patients during active infection and followed them longitudinally. The CDR3 runs to 11 residues. Trimming left V 8 bases short and J 9 bases short, with 8 bases between. Germline values: CDR1 SNHLY, CDR2 FYNNEI. Per the original methods: From reference gene primer amplification, estimates of nucleated cell counts were derived. Sequencing was performed with immunoSEQ multiplex PCR; in TCRdb, only in-frame clones are kept and a portion is missing. Clonal size and the V and J genes are those of that table, whereas D and trimming came from the DNA. The sample contains 200,000 to 250,000 clones, about 90% of which appear only once.

V gene TRBV2 combines with J gene TRBJ1-6; D unresolved. The sequenced material came from peripheral blood. This TCR came from a man aged 25-45 years with COVID-19, enrolled during active disease. The DNA for the CDR3 is TGTGCCAGCTCCAATAGTTCACCCCTCCACTTT. Its translation is CASSNSSPLHF.